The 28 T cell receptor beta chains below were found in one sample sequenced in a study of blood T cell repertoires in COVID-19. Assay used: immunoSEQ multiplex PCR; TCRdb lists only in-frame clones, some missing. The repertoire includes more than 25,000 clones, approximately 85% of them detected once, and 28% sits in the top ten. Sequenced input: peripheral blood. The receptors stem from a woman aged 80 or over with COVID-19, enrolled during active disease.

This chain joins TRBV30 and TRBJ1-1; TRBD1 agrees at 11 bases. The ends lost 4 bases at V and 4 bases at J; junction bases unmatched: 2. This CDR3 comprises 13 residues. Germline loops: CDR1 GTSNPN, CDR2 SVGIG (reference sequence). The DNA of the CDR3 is TGTGCCTGGAAGGGACAGGGGGGCACTGAAGCTTTCTTT. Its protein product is CAWKGQGGTEAFF.

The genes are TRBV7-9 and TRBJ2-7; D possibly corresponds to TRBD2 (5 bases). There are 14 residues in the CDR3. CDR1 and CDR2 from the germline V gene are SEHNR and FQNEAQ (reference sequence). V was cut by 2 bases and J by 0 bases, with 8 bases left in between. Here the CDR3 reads CASSLLDFSYEQYF. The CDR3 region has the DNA TGTGCCAGCAGCTTACTGGACTTCTCCTACGAGCAGTACTTC.

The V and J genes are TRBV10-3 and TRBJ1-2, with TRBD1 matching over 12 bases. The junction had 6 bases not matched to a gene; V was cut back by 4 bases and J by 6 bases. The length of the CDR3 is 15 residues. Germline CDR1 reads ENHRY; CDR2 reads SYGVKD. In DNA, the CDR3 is TGTGCCATCAGTGTACCGGGACAGGGGGCGAATGGCTACACCTTC. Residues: CAISVPGQGANGYTF.

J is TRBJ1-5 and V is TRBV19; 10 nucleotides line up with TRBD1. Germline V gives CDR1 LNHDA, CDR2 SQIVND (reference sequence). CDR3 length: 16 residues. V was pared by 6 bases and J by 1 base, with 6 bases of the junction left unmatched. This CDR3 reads CASRRQGARSNQPQHF. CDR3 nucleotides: TGTGCCAGTAGGAGACAGGGGGCCCGAAGCAATCAGCCCCAGCATTTT.

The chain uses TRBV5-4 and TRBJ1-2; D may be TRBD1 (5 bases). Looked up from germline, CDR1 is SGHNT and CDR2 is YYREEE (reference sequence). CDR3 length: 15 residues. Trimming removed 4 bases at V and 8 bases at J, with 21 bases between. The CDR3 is CASSHPGEGKGGYTF. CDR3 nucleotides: TGTGCCAGCAGCCACCCTGGGGAGGGGAAAGGCGGCTACACCTTC.

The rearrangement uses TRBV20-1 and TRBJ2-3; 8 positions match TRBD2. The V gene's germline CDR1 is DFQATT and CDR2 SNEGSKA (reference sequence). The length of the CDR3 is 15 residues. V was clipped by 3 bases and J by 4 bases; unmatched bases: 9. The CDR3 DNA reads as TGCAGTGCTAGTATCGGGGGGGGCAAGGCAGATACGCAGTATTTT. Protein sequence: CSASIGGGKADTQYF.

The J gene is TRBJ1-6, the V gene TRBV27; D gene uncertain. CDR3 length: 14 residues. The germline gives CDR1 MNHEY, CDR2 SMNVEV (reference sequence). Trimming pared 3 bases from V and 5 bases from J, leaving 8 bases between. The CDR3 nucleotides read TGTGCCAGCAGTTTTCAGAACCATAATTCACCCCTCCACTTT. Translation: CASSFQNHNSPLHF.

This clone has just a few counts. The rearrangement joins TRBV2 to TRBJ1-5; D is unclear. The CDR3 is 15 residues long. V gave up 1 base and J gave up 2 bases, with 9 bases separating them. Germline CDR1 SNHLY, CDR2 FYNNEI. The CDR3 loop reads CASSEGGMGNQPQHF. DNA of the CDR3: TGTGCCAGCAGTGAAGGAGGGATGGGCAATCAGCCCCAGCATTTT. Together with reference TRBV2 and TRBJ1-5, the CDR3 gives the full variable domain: EPEVTQTPSHQVTQMGQEVILRCVPISNHLYFYWYRQILGQKVEFLVSFYNNEISEKSEIFDDQFSVERPDGSNFTLKIRSTKLEDSAMYFCASSEGGMGNQPQHFGDGTRLSIL.

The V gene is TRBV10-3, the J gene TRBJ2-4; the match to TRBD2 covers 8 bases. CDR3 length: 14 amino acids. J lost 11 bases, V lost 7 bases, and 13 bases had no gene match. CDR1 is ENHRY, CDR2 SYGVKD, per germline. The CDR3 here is CAIILAGTRFLQYF. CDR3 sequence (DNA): TGTGCCATCATTCTTGCCGGGACTAGGTTTCTTCAGTACTTC.

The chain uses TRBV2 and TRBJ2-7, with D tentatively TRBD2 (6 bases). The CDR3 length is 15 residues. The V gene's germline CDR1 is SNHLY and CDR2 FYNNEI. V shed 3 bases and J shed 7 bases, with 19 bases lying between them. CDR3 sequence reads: CASSDRGGITLEQYF. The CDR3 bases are TGTGCCAGCAGTGATAGGGGAGGCATTACCCTGGAGCAGTACTTC.

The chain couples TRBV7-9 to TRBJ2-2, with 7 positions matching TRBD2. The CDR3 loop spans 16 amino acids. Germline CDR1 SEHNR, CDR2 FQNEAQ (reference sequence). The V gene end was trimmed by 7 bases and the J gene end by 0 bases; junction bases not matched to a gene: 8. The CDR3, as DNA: TGTGCCAGCACCCTAGCCGGGGGGACGAACACCGGGGAGCTGTTTTTT. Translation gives CASTLAGGTNTGELFF.

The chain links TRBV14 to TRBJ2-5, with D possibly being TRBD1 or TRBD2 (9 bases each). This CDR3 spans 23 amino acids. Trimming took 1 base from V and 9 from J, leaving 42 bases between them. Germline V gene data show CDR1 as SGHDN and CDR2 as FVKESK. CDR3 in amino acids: CASSQGRTGDPSGAPQGVLSQYF. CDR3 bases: TGTGCCAGCAGCCAAGGAAGGACAGGGGACCCTAGCGGGGCCCCCCAAGGGGTGTTGTCCCAGTACTTC.

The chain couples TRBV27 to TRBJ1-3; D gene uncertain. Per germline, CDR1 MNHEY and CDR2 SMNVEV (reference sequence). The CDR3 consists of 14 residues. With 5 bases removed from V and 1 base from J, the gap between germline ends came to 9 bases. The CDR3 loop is CASSLTVSGNTIYF. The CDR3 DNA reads TGTGCCAGCAGTCTAACGGTTTCTGGAAACACCATATATTTT.

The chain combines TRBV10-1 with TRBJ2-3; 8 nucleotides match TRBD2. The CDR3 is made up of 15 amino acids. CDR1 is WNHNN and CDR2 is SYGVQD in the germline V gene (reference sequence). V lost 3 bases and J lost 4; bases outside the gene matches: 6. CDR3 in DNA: TGCGCCAGCAGTGAATACGGGGGGGCCTCAGATACGCAGTATTTT. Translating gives CASSEYGGASDTQYF.

CDR3 DNA sequence: TGTGCCAGCAGGAGGACTAGCGGGGAAAGCACAGATACGCAGTATTTT. Translated: CASRRTSGESTDTQYF. The rearrangement uses TRBV2 and TRBJ2-3; 12 positions match TRBD2. V was clipped by 6 bases and J by 0 bases; unmatched bases: 4. Germline loops: CDR1 SNHLY, CDR2 FYNNEI. CDR3 size: 16 residues.

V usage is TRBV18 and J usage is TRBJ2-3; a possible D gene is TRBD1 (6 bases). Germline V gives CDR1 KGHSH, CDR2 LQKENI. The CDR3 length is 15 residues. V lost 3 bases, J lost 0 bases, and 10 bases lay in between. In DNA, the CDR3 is TGTGCCAGCTCACCCCGGGACAAAAGCACAGATACGCAGTATTTT. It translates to CASSPRDKSTDTQYF.

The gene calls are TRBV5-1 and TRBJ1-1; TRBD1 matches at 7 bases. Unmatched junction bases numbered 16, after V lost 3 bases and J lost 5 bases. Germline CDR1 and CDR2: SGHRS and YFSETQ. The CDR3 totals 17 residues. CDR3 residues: CASSSDGPGRGKTEAFF. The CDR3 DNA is TGCGCCAGCAGCTCTGATGGCCCTGGCAGGGGGAAAACTGAAGCTTTCTTT.

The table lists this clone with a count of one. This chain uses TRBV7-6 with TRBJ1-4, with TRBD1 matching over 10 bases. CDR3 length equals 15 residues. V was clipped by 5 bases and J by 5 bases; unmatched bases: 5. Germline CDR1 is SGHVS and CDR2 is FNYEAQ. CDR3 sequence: CASSPGTGDNEKLFF. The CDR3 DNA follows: TGTGCCAGCAGCCCCGGGACAGGGGACAATGAAAAACTGTTTTTT.

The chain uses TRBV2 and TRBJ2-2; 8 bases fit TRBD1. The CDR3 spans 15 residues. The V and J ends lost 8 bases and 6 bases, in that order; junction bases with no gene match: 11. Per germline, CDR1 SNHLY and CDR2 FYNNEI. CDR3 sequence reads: CASLPMTGVAGELFF. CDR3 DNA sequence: TGTGCCAGCCTTCCGATGACAGGGGTGGCCGGGGAGCTGTTTTTT.

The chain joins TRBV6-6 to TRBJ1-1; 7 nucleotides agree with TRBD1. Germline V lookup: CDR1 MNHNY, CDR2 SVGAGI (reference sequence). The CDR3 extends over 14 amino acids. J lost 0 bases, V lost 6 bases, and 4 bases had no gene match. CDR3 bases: TGTGCCAGCAGCCCGGGACAGATGAACACTGAAGCTTTCTTT. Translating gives CASSPGQMNTEAFF.

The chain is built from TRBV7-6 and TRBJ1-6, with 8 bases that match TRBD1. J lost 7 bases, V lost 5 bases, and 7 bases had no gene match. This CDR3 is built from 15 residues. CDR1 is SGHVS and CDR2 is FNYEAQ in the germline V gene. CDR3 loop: CASSQGQASNSPLHF. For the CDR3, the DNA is TGTGCCAGCAGCCAGGGACAGGCTTCGAATTCACCCCTCCACTTT.

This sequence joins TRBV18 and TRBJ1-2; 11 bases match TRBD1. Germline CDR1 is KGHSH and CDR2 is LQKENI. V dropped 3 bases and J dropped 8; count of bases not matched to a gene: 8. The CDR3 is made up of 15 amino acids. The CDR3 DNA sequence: TGTGCCAGCTCACCGGGGACAGGGGGATTGGGAGGCTACACCTTC. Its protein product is CASSPGTGGLGGYTF.

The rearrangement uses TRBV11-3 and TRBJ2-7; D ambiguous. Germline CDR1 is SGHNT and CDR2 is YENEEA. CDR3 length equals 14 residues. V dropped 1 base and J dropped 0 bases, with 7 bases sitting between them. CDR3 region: CASSLGHSSYEQYF. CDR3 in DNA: TGTGCCAGCAGCTTAGGACACAGCTCCTACGAGCAGTACTTC.

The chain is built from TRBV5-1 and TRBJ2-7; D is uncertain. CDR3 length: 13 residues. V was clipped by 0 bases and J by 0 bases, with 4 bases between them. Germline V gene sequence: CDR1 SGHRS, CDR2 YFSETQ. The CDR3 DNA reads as TGCGCCAGCAGCTTGGCAGGCTCCTACGAGCAGTACTTC. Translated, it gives CASSLAGSYEQYF.

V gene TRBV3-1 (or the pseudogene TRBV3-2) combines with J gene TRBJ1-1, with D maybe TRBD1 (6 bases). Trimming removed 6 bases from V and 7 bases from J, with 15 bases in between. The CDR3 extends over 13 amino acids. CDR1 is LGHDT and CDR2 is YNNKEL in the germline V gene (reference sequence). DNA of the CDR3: TGTGCCAGCAGTTTTCTCAGGGGTTATGAAGCTTTCTTT. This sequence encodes CASSFLRGYEAFF.

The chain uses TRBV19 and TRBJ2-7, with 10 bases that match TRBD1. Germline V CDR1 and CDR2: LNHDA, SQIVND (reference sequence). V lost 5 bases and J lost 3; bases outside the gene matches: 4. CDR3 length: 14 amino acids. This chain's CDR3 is CASSGDRGFYEQYF. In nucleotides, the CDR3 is TGTGCCAGTAGTGGGGACAGGGGATTCTACGAGCAGTACTTC.

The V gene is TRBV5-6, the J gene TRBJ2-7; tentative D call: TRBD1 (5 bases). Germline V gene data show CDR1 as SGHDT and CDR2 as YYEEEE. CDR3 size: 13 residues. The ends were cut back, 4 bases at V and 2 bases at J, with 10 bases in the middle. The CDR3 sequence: CASSLDTAYEQYF. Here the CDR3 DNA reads TGTGCCAGCAGCCTGGACACCGCCTACGAGCAGTACTTC.

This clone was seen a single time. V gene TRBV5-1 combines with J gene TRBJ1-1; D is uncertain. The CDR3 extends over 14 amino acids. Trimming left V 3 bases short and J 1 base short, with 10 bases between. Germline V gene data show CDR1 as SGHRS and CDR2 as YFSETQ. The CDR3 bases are TGCGCCAGCAGCTCGGTGGAGGGGAACACTGAAGCTTTCTTT. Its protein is CASSSVEGNTEAFF.